This T cell receptor beta chain came from a study of human T cells and chemical hapten exposure. Study overall: For the roughly 25-week duration of the study, patients were given weekly doses of diphenylcyclopropenone on the scalp.

This clonotype was counted only a few times. This sample's time point: pre-sensitization, week 0. As to treatment: therapeutic diphenylcyclopropenone sensitization with weekly scalp DPC. TCRdb re-called the RACE reads with MiXCR, one entry per CDR3 protein. The sample shows roughly 380,000 distinct CDR3 sequences, 5.1% of them seen only once. Germline CDR1 and CDR2: SGHVS and FQNEAQ. V dropped 6 bases and J dropped 8; count of bases not matched to a gene: 9. This CDR3 spans 15 amino acids. The sample here was whole blood, taken in connection with sensitization to the hapten diphenylcyclopropenone (DPC). This chain connects TRBV7-8 to TRBJ1-4; 10 bases line up with TRBD1. The TCR sequence derives from a woman aged 50 to 60 with alopecia areata. Some clones in this sample may be carry-over from other donors' samples. The CDR3 sequence: CASRPRTGGGEKLFF. CDR3 sequence (DNA): TGTGCCAGCAGACCTAGGACAGGGGGAGGGGAAAAACTGTTTTTT.